This TCR beta chain was sequenced for a study of cytomegalovirus exposure and HLA in healthy donors. Study-wide results and caveats: Among CMV-associated TCR beta chains, most appeared HLA-restricted in a later analysis.

Note on this clone: What it binds is unknown.

Healthy bone marrow donors made up the donors. The PCR contained 60 Vbeta and 13 Jbeta primers. Sequencing used immunoSEQ multiplex PCR; TCRdb keeps in-frame clones, though not all of them. The table has roughly 150,000 clones, around four fifths seen once. The germline CDR1 and CDR2 sequences are GTSNPN and SVGIG (reference sequence). Trimming took off 2 bases at V and 3 bases at J, with 16 bases between the two ends. The CDR3 is 15 amino acids. The J gene is TRBJ1-2, the V gene TRBV30; unclear D gene. Sequencing input: PBMCs. This TCR was sampled from a young man in good health and CMV-seronegative. CDR3 in DNA: TGTGCCTGGAGTCCCCACTCCGCGCAACACTATGGCTACACCTTC. Protein: CAWSPHSAQHYGYTF.